This TCR beta chain is drawn from a study of PD-1 blockade in classical Hodgkin lymphoma. General study results and limits: CD4+ TCR diversity, unlike CD8+, rose significantly by C4D1. Baseline diversity was lower in partial responders and progressors than complete responders.

This CDR3 comprises 14 residues. CDR1 and CDR2 from the germline V gene are KGHSH and LQKENI. V lost 0 bases to trimming and J lost 6 bases, with 11 bases between them. Time point: cycle 4 day 1 (C4D1), after about 6 weeks of nivolumab. Every patient relapsed after autologous stem cell transplantation, and brentuximab vedotin exposure varied. As regards this clone: Its antigen remains unknown.

The method was immunoSEQ multiplex PCR; TCRdb's version includes in-frame clones alone and lacks a portion of them. The sample includes tens of thousands of clones, about 76% of them seen just once. Here the sequenced sample was peripheral blood mononuclear cells (PBMCs), taken before the fourth cycle of nivolumab. The clonotype was recovered from a human donor with classical Hodgkin lymphoma. J is TRBJ2-5 and V is TRBV18; tentative D call: TRBD2 (5 bases). The CDR3 protein is CASSPPTGKQTQYF. For the CDR3, the DNA is TGTGCCAGCTCACCACCGACGGGAAAGCAGACCCAGTACTTC.